This T cell receptor beta chain was retrieved from a study of cytomegalovirus exposure and HLA in healthy donors. This clone was seen a few times. Its antigen is currently unknown. The PCR had 60 Vbeta and 13 Jbeta primers. This table comes from immunoSEQ multiplex PCR, and its TCRdb copy is limited to in-frame clones, with some not included. This table holds 130,000 or so clones, roughly 8.3% found once. Study-level points and caveats: A missense DCLRE1C variant was associated with V- and J-gene trimming of TCR beta chains in a later analysis, and an independent cohort replicated the association. There were several of the most significant clusters that appeared linked to common viral pathogens in a later analysis.

Germline V lookup: CDR1 SGHDT, CDR2 YYEEEE. This CDR3 contains 14 residues. V shed 3 bases and J shed 4 bases, with 10 bases lying between them. The chain is built from TRBV5-6 and TRBJ1-4; D possibly corresponds to TRBD1 (6 bases). The sequencing input was PBMCs. The receptor was isolated from a man between 40 and 49 years old in good health and CMV-seronegative. CDR3 DNA sequence: TGTGCCAGCAGCTCGACAGGCGTTAATGAAAAACTGTTTTTT. This gives the protein CASSSTGVNEKLFF. Filled out from reference TRBV5-6 and TRBJ1-4, the complete variable domain reads DAGVTQSPTHLIKTRGQQVTLRCSPKSGHDTVSWYQQALGQGPQFIFQYYEEEERQRGNFPDRFSGHQFPNYSSELNVNALLLGDSALYLCASSSTGVNEKLFFGSGTQLSVL.